The source of this T cell receptor (beta chain) is a study of identical twins. Notes on the study in general: There were fewer insertions in abundant cord blood beta clonotypes, but memory repertoires showed no such pattern. The study found excess low generation probability among twin-shared out-of-frame alpha sequences. Analyses of zero insertions could, in part, be confounded by invariant MAIT and iNKT cells.

Worth noting for this clonotype: Its antigen is unknown.

After template switching added a universal primer site, the resulting cDNA carried unique molecular identifiers. TCRdb analysed the 5' RACE reads with MiXCR anew, one entry per CDR3 protein. This sample has 500,000 to 550,000 distinct CDR3 sequences, with around 20% found just once. These records were also assigned to another study, of yellow fever vaccine responses in identical twins.

The sequencing input was CD4+ T cells sorted from blood. The clonotype originates from a woman aged 18-29 years in good health.

CDR3 sequence reads: CASSLPTSGRWDEQFF. Written as DNA, the CDR3 is TGTGCCAGCAGCCTCCCGACTAGCGGGAGGTGGGATGAGCAGTTCTTC. V usage is TRBV7-9 and J usage is TRBJ2-1; the match to TRBD2 covers 13 bases. The CDR3 loop spans 16 amino acids. Germline lookup yields CDR1 SEHNR and CDR2 FQNEAQ (reference sequence). Germline trimming cut 5 bases from V and 8 bases from J; bases unmatched to any gene: 9.